This T cell receptor beta chain emerged from a study of CD8+CD57+ T cells in acquired aplastic anemia. Genomic DNA, the template, was used for profiling of the TCR beta VDJ and CDR3. TCRdb re-analysed the reads in MiXCR, keeping a single row per CDR3 protein. Of some 98,000 distinct CDR3 sequences listed, less than 75% were seen once; the top ten hold about 62%. Patients chosen for sequencing had CD8+CD57+ cells that had expanded, as shown by flow cytometry. This CDR3 comprises 14 residues. Germline V gene sequence: CDR1 SNHLY, CDR2 FYNNEI. J gave up 5 bases and V 6 bases, and 7 bases lay outside the gene matches.

The chain combines TRBV2 with TRBJ2-5, with 9 bases aligning to TRBD2. Sequencing input: sorted CD4+, CD8+, or CD8+CD57+ T cells (not recorded which) from PBMCs. The receptor was derived from a human donor with aplastic anemia. The CDR3, as DNA: TGTGCCAGCAGCCGCGGGGGGGCGCAGGAGACCCAGTACTTC. It codes for CASSRGGAQETQYF.